This T cell receptor beta chain is from a study of cytomegalovirus exposure and HLA in healthy donors. Points from the study as a whole: Cytomegalovirus association was listed for about 150 TCR beta chains. When analyzed later, the rates of TCR association showed variation by HLA locus, with DRB1 the most and HLA-C the fewest.

As to this clone: Its antigen remains unknown.

PCR employed 60 Vbeta and 13 Jbeta primers. The repertoire was sequenced with immunoSEQ multiplex PCR; TCRdb's copy has only in-frame clones and lacks some. The sample consists of about 140,000 clones, 60% to 80% of them appearing once. In germline, CDR1 is MDHEN, CDR2 SYDVKM. Trimming took 2 bases from V and 8 from J; bases not matched to a gene: 11. The CDR3 runs to 15 residues. The TCR comes from a female donor in good health and CMV-seronegative. The material sequenced was PBMCs. The chain employs TRBV28 and TRBJ1-2; 7 nucleotides match TRBD1. The CDR3 bases are TGTGCCAGCAGTTTACTCCGCGGACAGGCCCTCGGCTACACCTTC. Its protein product is CASSLLRGQALGYTF.